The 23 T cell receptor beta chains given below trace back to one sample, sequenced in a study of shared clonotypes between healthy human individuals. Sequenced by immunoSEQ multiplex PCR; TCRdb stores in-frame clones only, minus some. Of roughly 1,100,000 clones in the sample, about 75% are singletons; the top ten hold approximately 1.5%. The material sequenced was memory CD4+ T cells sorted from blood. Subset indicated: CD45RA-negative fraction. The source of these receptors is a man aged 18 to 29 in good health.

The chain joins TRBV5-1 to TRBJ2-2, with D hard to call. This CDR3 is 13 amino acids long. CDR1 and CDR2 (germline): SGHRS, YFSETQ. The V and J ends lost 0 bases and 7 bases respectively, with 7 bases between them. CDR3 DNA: TGCGCCAGCAGCTTGGGGTTGATCGGGGAGCTGTTTTTT. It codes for CASSLGLIGELFF.

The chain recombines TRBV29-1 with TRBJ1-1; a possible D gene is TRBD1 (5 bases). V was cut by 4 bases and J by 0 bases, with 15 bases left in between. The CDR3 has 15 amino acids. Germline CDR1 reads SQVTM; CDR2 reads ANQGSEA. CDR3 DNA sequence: TGCAGCGTTGGCTCCAGGGAGAATTTGAACACTGAAGCTTTCTTT. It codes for CSVGSRENLNTEAFF.

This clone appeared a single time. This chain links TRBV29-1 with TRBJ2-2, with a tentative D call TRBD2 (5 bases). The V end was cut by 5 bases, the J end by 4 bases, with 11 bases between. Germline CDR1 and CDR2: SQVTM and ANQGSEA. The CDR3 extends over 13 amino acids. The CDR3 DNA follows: TGCAGCGTTCAGAGGGCGACCACCGGGGAGCTGTTTTTT. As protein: CSVQRATTGELFF.

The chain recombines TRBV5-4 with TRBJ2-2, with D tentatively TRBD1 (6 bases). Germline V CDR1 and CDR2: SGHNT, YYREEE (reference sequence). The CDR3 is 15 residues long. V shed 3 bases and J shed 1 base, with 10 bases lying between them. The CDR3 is CASSSKQGNTGELFF. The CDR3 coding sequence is TGTGCCAGCAGCTCCAAACAGGGGAACACCGGGGAGCTGTTTTTT. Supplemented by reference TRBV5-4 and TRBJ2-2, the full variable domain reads ETGVTQSPTHLIKTRGQQVTLRCSSQSGHNTVSWYQQALGQGPQFIFQYYREEENGRGNFPPRFSGLQFPNYSSELNVNALELDDSALYLCASSSKQGNTGELFFGEGSRLTVL.

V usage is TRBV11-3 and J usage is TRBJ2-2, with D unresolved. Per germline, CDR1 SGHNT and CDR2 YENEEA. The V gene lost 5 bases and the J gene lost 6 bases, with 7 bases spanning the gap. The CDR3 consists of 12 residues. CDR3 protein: CASSPWSGELFF. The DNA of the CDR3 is TGTGCCAGCAGCCCATGGTCCGGGGAGCTGTTTTTT.

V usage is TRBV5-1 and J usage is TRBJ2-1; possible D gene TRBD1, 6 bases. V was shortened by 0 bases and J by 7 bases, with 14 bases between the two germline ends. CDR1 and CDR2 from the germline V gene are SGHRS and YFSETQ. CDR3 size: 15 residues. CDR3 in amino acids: CASSLALGQINEQFF. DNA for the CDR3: TGCGCCAGCAGCTTGGCCCTAGGACAGATTAATGAGCAGTTCTTC.

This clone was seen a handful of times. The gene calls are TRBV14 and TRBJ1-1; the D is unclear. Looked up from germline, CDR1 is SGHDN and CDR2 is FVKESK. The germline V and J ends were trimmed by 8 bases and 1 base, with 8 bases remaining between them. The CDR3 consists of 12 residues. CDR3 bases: TGTGCCAGCGGGCAGACGAACACTGAAGCTTTCTTT. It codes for CASGQTNTEAFF.

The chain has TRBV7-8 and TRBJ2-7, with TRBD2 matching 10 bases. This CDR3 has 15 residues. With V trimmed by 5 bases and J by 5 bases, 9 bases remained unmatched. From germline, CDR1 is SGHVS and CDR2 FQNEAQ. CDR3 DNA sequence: TGTGCCAGCAGCGCCTCTCTAGCGGGAGTAAACGAGCAGTACTTC. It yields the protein CASSASLAGVNEQYF.

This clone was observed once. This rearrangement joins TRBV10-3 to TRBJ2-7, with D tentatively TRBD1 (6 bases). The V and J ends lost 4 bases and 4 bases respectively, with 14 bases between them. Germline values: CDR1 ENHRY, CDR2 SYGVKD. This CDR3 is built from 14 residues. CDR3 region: CAISALPRGYEQYF. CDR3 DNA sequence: TGTGCCATCAGTGCCCTCCCTAGGGGGTACGAGCAGTACTTC.

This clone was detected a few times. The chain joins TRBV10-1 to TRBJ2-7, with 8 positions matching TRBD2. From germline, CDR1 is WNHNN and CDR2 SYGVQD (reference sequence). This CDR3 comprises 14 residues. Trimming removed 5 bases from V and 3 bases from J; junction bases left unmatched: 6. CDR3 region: CASSSGTSFYEQYF. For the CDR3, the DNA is TGCGCCAGCAGTTCCGGGACTAGTTTCTACGAGCAGTACTTC.

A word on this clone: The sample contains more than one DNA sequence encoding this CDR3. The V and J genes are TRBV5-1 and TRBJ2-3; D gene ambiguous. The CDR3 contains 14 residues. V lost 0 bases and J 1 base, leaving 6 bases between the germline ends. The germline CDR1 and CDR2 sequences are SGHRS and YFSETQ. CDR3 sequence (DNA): TGCGCCAGCAGCTTGGAAGGACGCACAGATACGCAGTATTTT. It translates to CASSLEGRTDTQYF.

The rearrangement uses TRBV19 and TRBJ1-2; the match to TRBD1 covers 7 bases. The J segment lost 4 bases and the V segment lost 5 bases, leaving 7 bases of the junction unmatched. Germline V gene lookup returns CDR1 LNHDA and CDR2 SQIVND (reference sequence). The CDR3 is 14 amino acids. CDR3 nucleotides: TGTGCCAGTAGTCTTGACAGGGTGGCCTATGGCTACACCTTC. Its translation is CASSLDRVAYGYTF.

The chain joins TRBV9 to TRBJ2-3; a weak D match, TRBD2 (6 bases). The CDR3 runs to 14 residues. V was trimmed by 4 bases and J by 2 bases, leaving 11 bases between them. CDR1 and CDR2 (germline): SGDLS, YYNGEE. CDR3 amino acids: CASSPGTPTDTQYF. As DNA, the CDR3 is TGTGCCAGCAGCCCCGGGACTCCCACAGATACGCAGTATTTT.

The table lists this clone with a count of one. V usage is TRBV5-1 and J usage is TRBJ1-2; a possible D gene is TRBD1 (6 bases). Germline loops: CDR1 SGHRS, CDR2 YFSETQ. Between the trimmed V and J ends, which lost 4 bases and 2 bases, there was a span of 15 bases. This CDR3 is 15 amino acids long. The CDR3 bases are TGCGCCAGCAGCCCAGGAGCGGGGGCCAACTATGGCTACACCTTC. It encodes CASSPGAGANYGYTF.

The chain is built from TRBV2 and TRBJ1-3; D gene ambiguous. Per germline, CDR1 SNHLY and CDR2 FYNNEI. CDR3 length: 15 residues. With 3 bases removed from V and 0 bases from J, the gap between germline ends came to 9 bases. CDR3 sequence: CASSDFGSSGNTIYF. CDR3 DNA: TGTGCCAGCAGTGATTTCGGGAGCTCTGGAAACACCATATATTTT.

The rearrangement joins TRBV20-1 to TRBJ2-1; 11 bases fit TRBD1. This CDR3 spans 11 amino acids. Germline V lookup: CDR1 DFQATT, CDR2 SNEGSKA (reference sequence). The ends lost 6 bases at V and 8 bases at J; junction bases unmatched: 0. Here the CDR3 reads CSAGQGDEQFF. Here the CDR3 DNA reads TGCAGTGCGGGACAGGGGGATGAGCAGTTCTTC.

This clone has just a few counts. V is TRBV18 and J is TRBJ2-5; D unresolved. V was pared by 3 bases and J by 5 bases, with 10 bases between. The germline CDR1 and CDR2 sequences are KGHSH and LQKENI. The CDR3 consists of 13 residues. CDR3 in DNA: TGTGCCAGCTCACCGTTGTCAAGGGAGACCCAGTACTTC. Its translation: CASSPLSRETQYF.

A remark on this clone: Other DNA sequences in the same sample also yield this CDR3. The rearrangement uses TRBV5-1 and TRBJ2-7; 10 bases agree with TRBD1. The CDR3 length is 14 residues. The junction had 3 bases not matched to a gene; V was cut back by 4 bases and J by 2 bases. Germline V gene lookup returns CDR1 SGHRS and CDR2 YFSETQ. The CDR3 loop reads CASSPGQGPYEQYF. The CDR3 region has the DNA TGCGCCAGCAGCCCGGGACAGGGGCCCTACGAGCAGTACTTC.

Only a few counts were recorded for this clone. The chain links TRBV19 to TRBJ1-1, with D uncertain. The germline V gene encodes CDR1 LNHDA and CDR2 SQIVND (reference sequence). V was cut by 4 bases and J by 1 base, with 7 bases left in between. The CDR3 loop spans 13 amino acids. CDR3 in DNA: TGTGCCAGTAGTACAGGACGGAACACTGAAGCTTTCTTT. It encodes CASSTGRNTEAFF.

Here the CDR3 reads CATIRGMGAFF. The CDR3, as DNA: TGTGCCACGATTAGAGGGATGGGAGCTTTCTTT. The chain joins TRBV6-5 to TRBJ1-1, with D hard to call. This CDR3 is built from 11 residues. Germline V gene sequence: CDR1 MNHEY, CDR2 SVGAGI. V lost 10 bases, J lost 10 bases, and 16 bases lay in between.

The CDR3 loop reads CASSPAGRHPYEQYF. CDR3 DNA sequence: TGTGCCAGCAGCCCGGCGGGGAGACACCCCTACGAGCAGTACTTC. The V gene is TRBV7-9, the J gene TRBJ2-7; D perhaps matches TRBD2 (6 bases). Germline-derived CDR1 and CDR2 are SEHNR and FQNEAQ (reference sequence). Trimming stripped 5 bases from V and 2 bases from J, with 16 bases between. This CDR3 has 15 amino acids.

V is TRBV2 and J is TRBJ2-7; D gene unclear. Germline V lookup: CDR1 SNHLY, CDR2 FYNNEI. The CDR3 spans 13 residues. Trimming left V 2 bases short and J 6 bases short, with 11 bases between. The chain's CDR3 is CASSENGNPEQYF. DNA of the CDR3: TGTGCCAGCAGTGAAAATGGCAACCCCGAGCAGTACTTC.

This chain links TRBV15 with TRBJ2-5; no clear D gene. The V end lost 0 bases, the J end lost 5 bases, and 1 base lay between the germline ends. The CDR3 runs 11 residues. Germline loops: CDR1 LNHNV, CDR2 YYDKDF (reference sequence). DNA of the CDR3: TGTGCCACCAGCAGAGAGGAGACCCAGTACTTC. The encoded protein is CATSREETQYF. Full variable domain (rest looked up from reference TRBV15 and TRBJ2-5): DAMVIQNPRYQVTQFGKPVTLSCSQTLNHNVMYWYQQKSSQAPKLLFHYYDKDFNNEADTPDNFQSRRPNTSFCFLDIRSPGLGDTAMYLCATSREETQYFGPGTRLLVL.